The source of this TCR beta chain is a study of human T cells and chemical hapten exposure. About the study: Sensitization involved placing 2% DPC onto a roughly 2 cm by roughly 2 cm region of upper inner arm skin. Mostly female, the patients presented with alopecia areata, totalis or universalis.

Time point reported: patch test 1, 2 weeks after DPC sensitization. The sample's treatment: therapeutic diphenylcyclopropenone sensitization with weekly scalp DPC. The CDR3 loop spans 13 amino acids. Trimming stripped 7 bases from V and 2 bases from J, with 12 bases between. In germline, CDR1 is MDHEN, CDR2 SYDVKM. Original methodology: Sample TCR totals centred on a median of about 100,000, ranging about 20,000 to 690,600. TCRdb fed the RACE reads into MiXCR, producing one record per CDR3 protein. TCRdb, not the original authors, processed these V and J calls. The sample has 300,000 to 400,000 distinct CDR3 sequences; approximately 6.3% are singletons. This clonotype was observed many times.

The rearrangement links TRBV28 to TRBJ2-7; D may be TRBD1 (5 bases). The sample in question was whole blood, obtained in connection with sensitization to the hapten diphenylcyclopropenone (DPC). The clonotype was recovered from a young woman with alopecia areata. Some clones in this sample may be carry-over from other donors' samples. The CDR3 DNA is TGTGCCAGCACCGAGACAGCTACCTACGAGCAGTACTTC. Protein sequence: CASTETATYEQYF.